The 20 T cell receptor beta chains below all came from one sample that was sequenced in a study of blood T cell repertoires in COVID-19. Profiling relied on immunoSEQ multiplex PCR, and the TCRdb table lists in-frame clones only, not all of them. The repertoire includes nearly 110,000 clones, around 88% of them detected once, and around 7% sits in the top ten. The sample taken for sequencing was peripheral blood. These receptors were obtained from a man aged 45 to 65 with active or convalescent COVID-19.

The chain recombines TRBV2 with TRBJ2-2; 9 bases are shared with TRBD2. The CDR3 extends over 16 amino acids. V dropped 3 bases and J dropped 5; count of bases not matched to a gene: 7. Germline loops: CDR1 SNHLY, CDR2 FYNNEI. CDR3 protein: CASSEILAGKTGELFF. CDR3 DNA: TGTGCCAGCAGTGAGATTCTAGCGGGAAAAACCGGGGAGCTGTTTTTT.

The rearrangement links TRBV14 to TRBJ2-5; TRBD1 agrees at 8 bases. The CDR3 loop spans 17 amino acids. Germline V gene data show CDR1 as SGHDN and CDR2 as FVKESK. The J segment lost 4 bases and the V segment lost 2 bases, leaving 12 bases of the junction unmatched. The CDR3 reads CASSQRRGTGSGETQYF. CDR3 nucleotides: TGTGCCAGCAGCCAAAGACGGGGGACAGGTTCTGGAGAGACCCAGTACTTC. Filled out from reference TRBV14 and TRBJ2-5, the complete variable domain reads EAGVTQFPSHSVIEKGQTVTLRCDPISGHDNLYWYRRVMGKEIKFLLHFVKESKQDESGMPNNRFLAERTGGTYSTLKVQPAELEDSGVYFCASSQRRGTGSGETQYFGPGTRLLVL.

The chain uses TRBV28 and TRBJ2-7, with 11 bases that match TRBD2. The CDR3 is made up of 16 amino acids. J was trimmed by 1 base and V by 6 bases; bases with no gene match: 8. The germline V gene encodes CDR1 MDHEN and CDR2 SYDVKM. This CDR3 is CASSPTSGRGSYEQYF. In nucleotides, the CDR3 is TGTGCCAGCAGCCCAACTAGCGGGAGAGGTTCCTACGAGCAGTACTTC. Full variable domain (remainder filled in from reference TRBV28 and TRBJ2-7): DVKVTQSSRYLVKRTGEKVFLECVQDMDHENMFWYRQDPGLGLRLIYFSYDVKMKEKGDIPEGYSVSREKKERFSLILESASTNQTSMYLCASSPTSGRGSYEQYFGPGTRLTVT.

This chain uses TRBV2 with TRBJ1-1, with unresolved D. CDR3 length: 14 residues. The germline gives CDR1 SNHLY, CDR2 FYNNEI. With 3 bases removed from V and 0 bases from J, the gap between germline ends came to 8 bases. CDR3 DNA: TGTGCCAGCAGTGACCCAACAGTGAACACTGAAGCTTTCTTT. It codes for CASSDPTVNTEAFF.

The V call is TRBV28, the J call TRBJ1-1; a weak D match, TRBD1 (6 bases). Germline V gene sequence: CDR1 MDHEN, CDR2 SYDVKM. V lost 7 bases and J 6 bases, leaving 18 bases between the germline ends. This CDR3 has 14 residues. The CDR3 loop reads CASTLGASIAEAFF. DNA for the CDR3: TGTGCCAGCACCCTGGGGGCGAGTATAGCTGAAGCTTTCTTT.

The chain recombines TRBV5-5 with TRBJ2-2; 8 nucleotides agree with TRBD2. Germline V lookup: CDR1 SGHKS, CDR2 YYEKEE (reference sequence). The CDR3 totals 16 residues. J was trimmed by 4 bases and V by 0 bases; bases with no gene match: 5. CDR3 residues: CASSLEGSGITGELFF. The CDR3 coding sequence is TGTGCCAGCAGCTTGGAAGGTAGCGGGATCACCGGGGAGCTGTTTTTT.

This chain joins TRBV15 and TRBJ2-7; 9 bases align to TRBD1. CDR3 length equals 15 residues. The V gene's germline CDR1 is LNHNV and CDR2 YYDKDF (reference sequence). Germline trimming cut 5 bases from V and 2 bases from J; bases unmatched to any gene: 7. The CDR3, as DNA: TGTGCCACCAGCCCCGGGACAGGGTCAACCTACGAGCAGTACTTC. Amino acid sequence: CATSPGTGSTYEQYF.

V gene TRBV27 combines with J gene TRBJ2-6, with D perhaps matching TRBD1 (5 bases). V lost 3 bases, J lost 0 bases, and 27 bases lay in between. The CDR3 is made up of 22 amino acids. The germline V gene encodes CDR1 MNHEY and CDR2 SMNVEV (reference sequence). CDR3 region: CASSFKGIHSSSSYSGANVLTF. The CDR3, as DNA: TGTGCCAGCAGTTTTAAGGGGATTCATAGCTCCTCTTCTTACTCTGGGGCCAACGTCCTGACTTTC.

The chain links TRBV11-2 to TRBJ2-7; D is possibly TRBD2 (6 bases). CDR3 size: 16 residues. Between the trimmed V and J ends, which lost 0 bases and 3 bases, there was a span of 15 bases. Germline CDR1 is SGHAT and CDR2 is FQNNGV. The CDR3 reads CASSLDRRAEIYEQYF. DNA for the CDR3: TGTGCCAGCAGCTTAGATCGGAGGGCTGAAATCTACGAGCAGTACTTC. Variable domain in full (rest from reference TRBV11-2 and TRBJ2-7): EAGVAQSPRYKIIEKRQSVAFWCNPISGHATLYWYQQILGQGPKLLIQFQNNGVVDDSQLPKDRFSAERLKGVDSTLKIQPAKLEDSAVYLCASSLDRRAEIYEQYFGPGTRLTVT.

This clone was seen only once. The genes are TRBV6-1 and TRBJ1-6; 9 bases line up with TRBD1. J was trimmed by 9 bases and V by 4 bases; bases with no gene match: 10. Germline V gives CDR1 MNHNS, CDR2 SASEGT. CDR3 length: 16 residues. CDR3 coding DNA: TGTGCCAGCAGTGTGTTTGGGGACAGGGTGGCTTCACCCCTCCACTTT. Its protein is CASSVFGDRVASPLHF.

The rearrangement links TRBV28 to TRBJ1-5; D remains ambiguous. This CDR3 has 14 residues. V was pared by 6 bases and J by 0 bases, with 9 bases between. CDR1 MDHEN and CDR2 SYDVKM come from the germline V gene. The CDR3 is CASRGDYSNQPQHF. DNA for the CDR3: TGTGCCAGCAGGGGAGATTATAGCAATCAGCCCCAGCATTTT.

The chain uses TRBV5-6 and TRBJ2-2, with 7 bases identical to TRBD1. V lost 2 bases to trimming and J lost 3 bases; unmatched junction nucleotides: 7. The CDR3 loop spans 16 amino acids. Germline loops: CDR1 SGHDT, CDR2 YYEEEE. The CDR3 is CASSFLTGVDTGELFF. CDR3 DNA: TGTGCCAGCAGCTTTCTTACAGGGGTGGACACCGGGGAGCTGTTTTTT.

The chain combines TRBV7-2 with TRBJ2-1; D is unresolved. This CDR3 contains 11 residues. V lost 6 bases to trimming and J lost 6 bases, with 6 bases between them. Germline lookup yields CDR1 SGHTA and CDR2 FQGNSA. The CDR3 nucleotides are TGTGCCAGCAGTAACATCAATGAGCAGTTCTTC. Its protein product is CASSNINEQFF.

The chain has TRBV5-4 and TRBJ1-3, with D tentatively TRBD1 (5 bases). Per the germline V gene, CDR1 is SGHNT and CDR2 is YYREEE (reference sequence). V was trimmed by 1 base and J by 4 bases, leaving 9 bases between them. CDR3 length: 14 amino acids. The CDR3 here is CASSLLGPGNTIYF. DNA for the CDR3: TGTGCCAGCAGCTTGCTGGGGCCCGGAAACACCATATATTTT.

Concerning this clone: Sequence at one end of the junction differs from germline and may be a read error. The chain couples TRBV20-1 to TRBJ2-7, with D perhaps TRBD1 (6 bases). Germline CDR1 reads DFQATT; CDR2 reads SNEGSKA (reference sequence). This CDR3 has 11 amino acids. The CDR3 sequence is CSAPKPGHWLF. In nucleotides, the CDR3 is TGCAGTGCTCCAAAACCGGGACATTGGCTCTTC.

The rearrangement links TRBV5-4 to TRBJ2-7; 11 bases match TRBD2. The V gene end was trimmed by 2 bases and the J gene end by 4 bases; junction bases not matched to a gene: 5. This CDR3 spans 15 amino acids. CDR1 and CDR2 from the germline V gene are SGHNT and YYREEE (reference sequence). The CDR3 nucleotides read TGTGCCAGCAGCTTATTGAGGACTAGCGGGTACGAGCAGTACTTC. Amino acids: CASSLLRTSGYEQYF. Based on the CDR3 plus reference TRBV5-4 and TRBJ2-7, the full variable domain is ETGVTQSPTHLIKTRGQQVTLRCSSQSGHNTVSWYQQALGQGPQFIFQYYREEENGRGNFPPRFSGLQFPNYSSELNVNALELDDSALYLCASSLLRTSGYEQYFGPGTRLTVT.

This clone was seen a handful of times. The CDR3 loop is CASSLLPAGPTDEQFF. The CDR3, as DNA: TGTGCCAGCAGCCTCCTTCCAGCGGGACCTACGGATGAGCAGTTCTTC. The chain employs TRBV28 and TRBJ2-1, with 7 bases fitting TRBD2. Trimming at V came to 6 bases and at J to 8 bases, leaving 16 bases not matched to a gene. The CDR3 has 16 residues. The germline CDR1 and CDR2 sequences are MDHEN and SYDVKM.

CDR3 amino acids: CASRLGASGRNTQYF. CDR3 nucleotides: TGTGCCAGCAGATTAGGGGCTAGCGGGAGGAATACGCAGTATTTT. The chain couples TRBV6-5 to TRBJ2-3; 11 positions match TRBD2. The CDR3 spans 15 residues. Trimming took 6 bases from V and 7 from J; bases not matched to a gene: 9. From germline, CDR1 is MNHEY and CDR2 SVGAGI.

V gene TRBV28 combines with J gene TRBJ1-5; tentative D call: TRBD1 (5 bases). Deletions cut 1 base from V and 0 bases from J, with 19 bases between. CDR3 size: 19 residues. Germline V gives CDR1 MDHEN, CDR2 SYDVKM. This CDR3 is CASSLLGLNPRGSNQPQHF. CDR3 sequence (DNA): TGTGCCAGCAGTTTATTGGGCCTCAATCCAAGGGGTAGCAATCAGCCCCAGCATTTT.

The rearrangement links TRBV12-3 or TRBV12-4 to TRBJ1-2, with D unclear. The CDR3 totals 13 residues. V was clipped by 3 bases and J by 4 bases, with 9 bases between them. CDR3 region: CASSLGPLYGYTF. The CDR3 bases are TGTGCCAGCAGTTTGGGCCCTCTCTATGGCTACACCTTC.